This T cell receptor (beta chain) was profiled in a study of blood T cell repertoires in COVID-19. The CDR3 loop spans 14 amino acids. The ends were cut back, 1 base at V and 4 bases at J, with 13 bases in the middle. Germline CDR1 GTSNPN, CDR2 SVGIG (reference sequence). Clones were sequenced by immunoSEQ multiplex PCR, and TCRdb holds only the in-frame ones, with some missing. Counted here are about 25,000 clones, roughly 87% occurring once; the ten biggest clones make up approximately 7.5%. The chain links TRBV30 to TRBJ1-1, with TRBD1 as a possible D gene (5 bases). The sequenced material came from peripheral blood. The receptor's source is a man aged 45-65 years with active COVID-19. The CDR3 sequence: CAWSAGRRGTEAFF. In nucleotides, the CDR3 is TGTGCCTGGAGTGCGGGACGGCGGGGCACTGAAGCTTTCTTT.